A selection of T cell receptor beta chains follows, all from one sample in a study of T cell changes during pregnancy in multiple sclerosis. Some clones are missing from TCRdb's copy, which holds only in-frame ones; the method was immunoSEQ multiplex PCR. This table has about 52,000 clones, around 94% appearing once. Here the sequenced sample was CD4+ T cells from peripheral blood mononuclear cells, taken before pregnancy. All receptors derive from a female donor with multiple sclerosis, enrolled in a pregnancy study. Both conserved end residues are part of each CDR3. The order of the fields is clone size, D gene, V gene, J gene, CDR3 protein, CDR3 DNA. A D gene is named only where the DNA matches it firmly. Part of the rows lack a size; the others show once, few, many or a class for expanded clones.

>NA|NA|TRBV15|TRBJ1-1
CATSRVSNTEAFF
TGTGCCACCAGCAGAGTCAGTAACACTGAAGCTTTCTTT
>NA|NA|TRBV28|TRBJ1-2
CASSLRLDSQYGYTF
TGTGCCAGCAGTTTACGCCTGGACAGTCAGTATGGCTACACCTTC
>NA|NA|TRBV7-8|TRBJ2-2
CASSLGSLFTAGELFF
TGTGCCAGCAGCTTAGGAAGCTTATTTACCGCCGGGGAGCTGTTTTTT
>medium-sized|NA|TRBV5-1|TRBJ2-2
CASRSGGESTGELFF
TGCGCCAGCAGGTCTGGCGGGGAGAGCACTGGGGAGCTGTTTTTT
>NA|NA|TRBV7-9|TRBJ2-2
CASTPAAGAGELFF
TGTGCCAGCACCCCAGCGGCTGGGGCCGGGGAGCTGTTTTTT
>NA|TRBD2|TRBV4-1|TRBJ2-3
CASSQVLATDTQYF
TGCGCCAGCAGCCAAGTACTAGCGACAGATACGCAGTATTTT
>NA|NA|TRBV10-3|TRBJ1-2
CAISESLNYGYTF
TGTGCCATCAGTGAGTCTCTCAACTATGGCTACACCTTC
>NA|NA|TRBV2|TRBJ1-1
CASRGFVFGAEAFF
TGTGCCAGCAGGGGGTTTGTGTTCGGGGCTGAAGCTTTCTTT
>NA|TRBD1|TRBV7-3|TRBJ2-3
CASSTGQGITSTDTQYF
TGTGCCAGCAGCACGGGACAGGGGATAACTAGCACAGATACGCAGTATTTT
>once|TRBD1|TRBV5-1|TRBJ2-5
CASSLQGGDLETQYF
TGCGCCAGCAGCTTGCAAGGGGGCGATCTAGAGACCCAGTACTTC
>few|TRBD1|TRBV27|TRBJ1-2
CASSLNRGLYGYTF
TGTGCCAGCAGTTTAAACAGGGGGCTGTATGGCTACACCTTC
>NA|NA|TRBV5-1|TRBJ1-3
CASSFVGQGNTIYF
TGCGCCAGCAGCTTTGTCGGACAGGGAAACACCATATATTTT
>NA|TRBD1|TRBV19|TRBJ2-2
CASSTHRGRTNTGELFF
TGTGCCAGTAGTACTCACAGGGGGCGAACCAACACCGGGGAGCTGTTTTTT
>NA|NA|TRBV5-1|TRBJ2-7
CASSLGGGDKSYEQYF
TGCGCCAGCAGCTTGGGAGGAGGGGATAAGTCCTACGAGCAGTACTTC
>NA|TRBD2|TRBV6-1|TRBJ2-3
CASSEESLAGVPDTQYF
TGTGCCAGCAGTGAAGAGTCCCTAGCGGGCGTGCCAGATACGCAGTATTTT
>NA|NA|TRBV5-1|TRBJ2-1
CASSPQGRVNNEQFF
TGCGCCAGCAGCCCACAGGGAAGGGTTAACAATGAGCAGTTCTTC
>NA|TRBD2|TRBV7-3|TRBJ2-1
CASSSSYGGTSRFF
TGTGCCAGCAGCTCCTCTTATGGGGGGACTAGCCGGTTCTTC
>NA|NA|TRBV5-1|TRBJ2-7
CASSGGRNTHEQYF
TGCGCCAGCAGCGGGGGGAGGAATACCCACGAGCAGTACTTC
>NA|TRBD1|TRBV6-1|TRBJ2-3
CARGTGRPEYF
TGTGCCAGGGGGACAGGGAGGCCGGAGTATTTT
>once|TRBD1|TRBV18|TRBJ2-1
CASSPSAAGGLNEQFF
TGTGCCAGCTCACCATCTGCGGCAGGGGGTCTCAATGAGCAGTTCTTC
>NA|NA|TRBV4-1|TRBJ2-6
CASSQVTASSSGANVLTF
TGCGCCAGCAGCCAAGTGACAGCTTCCAGCTCTGGGGCCAACGTCCTGACTTTC
>NA|NA|TRBV18|TRBJ2-7
CASSQSRGNEQYF
TGTGCCAGCTCACAAAGTCGAGGGAACGAGCAGTACTTC
>few|NA|TRBV6-1|TRBJ1-1
CASSVKVQGTEAFF
TGTGCCAGCAGTGTGAAGGTCCAGGGAACTGAAGCTTTCTTT
>NA|NA|TRBV5-1|TRBJ2-1
CASSSQRQGSYNEQFF
TGCGCCAGCAGCTCTCAAAGGCAGGGGTCCTACAATGAGCAGTTCTTC
>NA|TRBD1|TRBV10-3|TRBJ1-2
CATGQGTYGYTF
TGTGCCACCGGACAGGGGACCTATGGCTACACCTTC
>NA|TRBD1|TRBV30|TRBJ2-7
CAWSPGTATYEQYF
TGTGCCTGGAGTCCCGGGACAGCGACCTACGAGCAGTACTTC
>NA|NA|TRBV29-1|TRBJ2-2
CSVLTGTNTGELFF
TGCAGCGTTTTGACAGGAACGAACACCGGGGAGCTGTTTTTT
>NA|NA|TRBV5-1|TRBJ2-3
CASSLRRVTDTQYF
TGCGCCAGCAGCTTGCGCCGGGTCACAGATACGCAGTATTTT
>NA|NA|TRBV6-6|TRBJ2-2
CASSYDRRTNTGELFF
TGTGCCAGCAGTTACGACAGGCGGACTAACACCGGGGAGCTGTTTTTT
>NA|NA|TRBV5-1|TRBJ1-1
CASSFGYPSHYGFF
TGCGCCAGCAGCTTCGGGTACCCCTCCCATTATGGTTTCTTT
>NA|NA|TRBV27|TRBJ1-3
CASSRGGGNTIYF
TGTGCCAGCAGTAGGGGCGGTGGAAACACCATATATTTT
>NA|TRBD2|TRBV5-1|TRBJ2-7
CASSLGGGSRYEQYF
TGCGCCAGCAGCTTGGGGGGCGGGAGTCGCTACGAGCAGTACTTC
>NA|TRBD2|TRBV5-4|TRBJ2-3
CASSLTSGWIDTQYF
TGTGCCAGCAGCTTGACTAGCGGGTGGATAGATACGCAGTATTTT
>NA|TRBD1|TRBV28|TRBJ1-1
CASDRGVSTEAFF
TGTGCCAGCGACAGGGGTGTTAGCACTGAAGCTTTCTTT
>NA|TRBD1|TRBV11-1|TRBJ1-2
CASRPGQGAPGYTF
TGTGCCAGCAGACCCGGACAGGGGGCGCCGGGCTACACCTTC
>once|NA|TRBV4-3|TRBJ2-1
CASSQVPVLGGNEQFF
TGCGCCAGCAGCCAAGTCCCCGTCCTGGGGGGCAATGAGCAGTTCTTC
>NA|NA|TRBV9|TRBJ2-2
CASSVGIGTGNTGELFF
TGTGCCAGCAGCGTAGGAATTGGGACTGGGAACACCGGGGAGCTGTTTTTT
>once|TRBD2|TRBV5-1|TRBJ2-2
CASSHYAIAGFPGELFF
TGCGCCAGCAGCCACTATGCAATAGCGGGATTCCCCGGGGAGCTGTTTTTT
>NA|NA|TRBV9|TRBJ1-3
CASSALRTVFSGNTIYF
TGTGCCAGCAGCGCTCTGCGGACAGTGTTCTCTGGAAACACCATATATTTT
>NA|NA|TRBV30|TRBJ1-3
CAWSGVGAQGNTIYF
TGTGCCTGGAGTGGGGTGGGGGCGCAAGGAAACACCATATATTTT
>NA|TRBD2|TRBV5-1|TRBJ2-1
CASSSRSGGRKDEQFF
TGCGCCAGCAGCTCCCGCAGTGGCGGGAGGAAGGATGAGCAGTTCTTC
>NA|NA|TRBV12-5|TRBJ2-1
CASGLVKWDFVGNEQFF
TGTGCTAGTGGTTTGGTGAAGTGGGACTTTGTAGGCAATGAGCAGTTCTTC
>once|TRBD1|TRBV6-5|TRBJ1-3
CASSYFQGANTIYF
TGTGCCAGCAGTTACTTTCAGGGGGCAAACACCATATATTTT
>NA|NA|TRBV7-2|TRBJ2-2
CASSPLTGELFF
TGTGCCAGCAGCCCGTTGACCGGGGAGCTGTTTTTT
>NA|TRBD1|TRBV5-1|TRBJ2-6
CASSLGQGAGANVLTF
TGCGCCAGCAGCCTGGGACAGGGGGCTGGGGCCAACGTCCTGACTTTC
>NA|NA|TRBV11-3|TRBJ2-2
CASSLGLESGELFF
TGTGCCAGCAGCTTAGGCCTCGAGTCCGGGGAGCTGTTTTTT
>NA|NA|TRBV6-1|TRBJ1-2
CASSEITGPYGYTF
TGTGCCAGCAGTGAAATCACAGGTCCCTATGGCTACACCTTC
>NA|NA|TRBV11-2|TRBJ1-2
CASSLDIGFSGYTF
TGTGCCAGCAGCTTAGACATCGGTTTCTCTGGCTACACCTTC
>NA|NA|TRBV4-1|TRBJ2-7
CASSAGRLYEQYF
TGCGCCAGCAGTGCGGGGAGGTTGTACGAGCAGTACTTC
>NA|NA|TRBV28|TRBJ2-7
CASSLFTGTFSYEQYF
TGTGCCAGCAGTCTATTTACAGGGACATTCTCCTACGAGCAGTACTTC
>once|TRBD1|TRBV19|TRBJ1-5
CASSIGTGGQPQHF
TGTGCCAGTAGTATAGGCACAGGGGGTCAGCCCCAGCATTTT
>NA|TRBD1|TRBV28|TRBJ1-2
CASSGPGQGSYGYTF
TGTGCCAGCAGTGGCCCGGGACAGGGTTCCTATGGCTACACCTTC
>NA|NA|TRBV29-1|TRBJ2-2
CSVDRSNTGELFF
TGCAGCGTTGATAGGAGTAACACCGGGGAGCTGTTTTTT
>NA|NA|TRBV12-2|TRBJ2-3
CASRLGRLVLSTDTQYF
TGTGCAAGTCGCTTAGGGAGACTAGTCTTGAGCACAGATACGCAGTATTTT
>NA|TRBD1|TRBV9|TRBJ2-5
CASSPTSDRGQTQYF
TGTGCCAGCAGCCCGACCTCGGACAGGGGACAGACCCAGTACTTC
>NA|TRBD2|TRBV11-2|TRBJ2-1
CASSLVSGGRNEQFF
TGTGCCAGCAGCTTAGTATCGGGAGGGAGGAATGAGCAGTTCTTC
>NA|TRBD1|TRBV4-2|TRBJ1-2
CASSQDRRTGANYGYTF
TGTGCCAGCAGCCAAGATCGGCGAACAGGGGCTAACTATGGCTACACCTTC
>NA|NA|TRBV27|TRBJ1-2
CASSPGRNYGYTF
TGTGCCAGCAGTCCAGGGCGTAACTATGGCTACACCTTC
>NA|TRBD1|TRBV7-2|TRBJ2-3
CASLNARTGGLGDTQYF
TGTGCCAGCCTCAACGCTCGGACAGGGGGTCTAGGAGATACGCAGTATTTT
>NA|NA|TRBV6-1|TRBJ1-2
CASSGGGGKWSNYGYTF
TGTGCCAGCAGTGGGGGCGGGGGGAAATGGTCTAACTATGGCTACACCTTC